The present TCR beta chain was sequenced within a study of blood T cell repertoires in COVID-19. J lost 8 bases, V lost 3 bases, and 8 bases had no gene match. Germline V lookup: CDR1 KGHSH, CDR2 LQKENI. There are 14 residues in the CDR3. Clones were sequenced by immunoSEQ multiplex PCR, and TCRdb holds only the in-frame ones, with some missing. Of around 160,000 clones in the sample, roughly 90% were seen once. This TCR was recovered from a man in his sixties with acute or convalescent COVID-19. The chain carries TRBV18 and TRBJ1-1, with 8 bases fitting TRBD1. Source material: peripheral blood. The CDR3 reads CASSPDGQGTEAFF. Written as DNA, the CDR3 is TGTGCCAGCTCACCTGATGGACAGGGTACAGAAGCTTTCTTT.